A single sample gave rise to the 24 T cell receptor beta chains below, sequenced in a study of blood T cell repertoires in COVID-19. The data were produced by immunoSEQ multiplex PCR, yet TCRdb's version contains in-frame clones alone and is incomplete. The sample shows about 240,000 clones, just under 85% of them seen only once. Sequencing was done on a sample of peripheral blood. These receptors all come from a woman over 75 with acute or convalescent COVID-19.

Here the CDR3 reads CASSDQRLSTDTQYF. The DNA of the CDR3 is TGTGCCAGCAGTGACCAGCGACTTAGCACAGATACGCAGTATTTT. The chain is built from TRBV6-1 and TRBJ2-3; D remains unclear. Trimming shortened V by 3 bases and J by 0 bases, and 10 bases separated the two germline ends. Germline CDR1 is MNHNS and CDR2 is SASEGT. The CDR3 contains 15 residues.

The rearrangement links TRBV18 to TRBJ2-3, with D perhaps matching TRBD2 (5 bases). Germline CDR1 KGHSH, CDR2 LQKENI. Trimming took off 1 base at V and 0 bases at J, with 11 bases between the two ends. The CDR3 is 16 amino acids. CDR3 amino acids: CASSPRPSGSTDTQYF. The CDR3 nucleotides read TGTGCCAGCTCACCACGTCCCAGCGGAAGCACAGATACGCAGTATTTT. The whole variable domain, remainder taken from reference TRBV18 and TRBJ2-3, is NAGVMQNPRHLVRRRGQEARLRCSPMKGHSHVYWYRQLPEEGLKFMVYLQKENIIDESGMPKERFSAEFPKEGPSILRIQQVVRGDSAAYFCASSPRPSGSTDTQYFGPGTRLTVL.

Remarks on this clone: This sample also contains other DNA sequences that code for the same CDR3. The CDR3 loop is CASSLLGASTDTQYF. CDR3 in DNA: TGTGCCAGCAGTTTATTGGGGGCTAGCACAGATACGCAGTATTTT. The chain couples TRBV27 to TRBJ2-3; weak D call: TRBD1 (6 bases). The V and J ends lost 1 base and 0 bases respectively, with 8 bases between them. The CDR3 covers 15 residues. Germline CDR1 reads MNHEY; CDR2 reads SMNVEV (reference sequence).

The chain couples TRBV10-3 to TRBJ1-5; D is possibly TRBD1 (6 bases). CDR1 is ENHRY and CDR2 is SYGVKD in the germline V gene. V shed 3 bases and J shed 5 bases, with 14 bases lying between them. CDR3 length: 15 residues. DNA for the CDR3: TGTGCCATCAGTGAATCAGGGGTCCAAGATCAGCCCCAGCATTTT. It yields the protein CAISESGVQDQPQHF.

The rearrangement joins TRBV6-4 to TRBJ2-3; 7 nucleotides align to TRBD2. CDR1 is MRHNA, CDR2 SNTAGT, per germline. J gave up 1 base and V 4 bases, and 8 bases lay outside the gene matches. This CDR3 region has 16 residues. The CDR3 region has the DNA TGTGCCAGCAGTGGTGGTACGGCGGGGGGCACAGATACGCAGTATTTT. This translates into CASSGGTAGGTDTQYF.

The chain is built from TRBV6-5 and TRBJ1-2; D uncertain. The CDR3 runs to 13 residues. Trimming removed 6 bases from V and 2 bases from J, with 10 bases in between. Germline CDR1 and CDR2: MNHEY and SVGAGI. The CDR3 DNA sequence: TGTGCCAGCAGGCGCGAGAGCAACTATGGCTACACCTTC. This sequence encodes CASRRESNYGYTF.

The chain combines TRBV11-2 with TRBJ1-2; TRBD1 matches 10 bases. This CDR3 spans 14 amino acids. Trimming took 5 bases from V and 7 from J; bases not matched to a gene: 7. The V gene's germline CDR1 is SGHAT and CDR2 FQNNGV. This CDR3 is CASSNGQGEGGYTF. The CDR3 nucleotides are TGTGCCAGCAGCAACGGACAGGGGGAGGGTGGCTACACCTTC.

The rearrangement uses TRBV28 and TRBJ1-5, with unresolved D. From germline, CDR1 is MDHEN and CDR2 SYDVKM. V lost 2 bases, J lost 0 bases, and 11 bases lay in between. The CDR3 contains 16 residues. CDR3 bases: TGTGCCAGCAGTTTAGGAAAGGGAGTTAGCAATCAGCCCCAGCATTTT. This translates into CASSLGKGVSNQPQHF.

This sequence joins TRBV29-1 and TRBJ1-1, with D hard to call. The CDR3 has 15 residues. Germline loops: CDR1 SQVTM, CDR2 ANQGSEA. Trimming took off 7 bases at V and 4 bases at J, with 22 bases between the two ends. The CDR3 nucleotides read TGCAGCGCCGCGTCCACAGAGGGCTTTTCCACTGAAGCTTTCTTT. Its translation: CSAASTEGFSTEAFF.

The chain is built from TRBV7-9 and TRBJ1-1, with a tentative D call TRBD1 (6 bases). V was clipped by 5 bases and J by 5 bases, with 18 bases between them. CDR3 size: 15 residues. CDR1 and CDR2 (germline): SEHNR, FQNEAQ (reference sequence). The CDR3, as DNA: TGTGCCAGCAGCCCCCAGGGGCAGCTATCGACTGAAGCTTTCTTT. Its protein is CASSPQGQLSTEAFF.

The chain carries TRBV18 and TRBJ2-7; unclear D gene. The germline V gene encodes CDR1 KGHSH and CDR2 LQKENI. This CDR3 is 14 amino acids long. V was shortened by 3 bases and J by 5 bases, with 14 bases between the two germline ends. In nucleotides, the CDR3 is TGTGCCAGCTCACCCCTAGTGCCTTCCCACGAGCAGTACTTC. As protein: CASSPLVPSHEQYF.

This clone was observed a handful of times. The chain employs TRBV5-1 and TRBJ2-7; D is perhaps TRBD1 (5 bases). Germline CDR1 is SGHRS and CDR2 is YFSETQ. This CDR3 region has 16 residues. V was pared by 1 base and J by 2 bases, with 16 bases between. Here the CDR3 reads CASSLNPRQGAYEQYF. For the CDR3, the DNA is TGCGCCAGCAGCTTGAACCCCCGGCAGGGCGCCTACGAGCAGTACTTC. The complete variable domain, with remaining parts taken from reference TRBV5-1 and TRBJ2-7, reads KAGVTQTPRYLIKTRGQQVTLSCSPISGHRSVSWYQQTPGQGLQFLFEYFSETQRNKGNFPGRFSGRQFSNSRSEMNVSTLELGDSALYLCASSLNPRQGAYEQYFGPGTRLTVT.

This clone was detected only a few times. CDR3 amino acids: CASSGDRNTEAFF. The CDR3 DNA follows: TGCGCCAGCAGTGGAGACAGAAACACTGAAGCTTTCTTT. This rearrangement joins TRBV10-2 to TRBJ1-1, with D possibly being TRBD1 (5 bases). Trimming removed 4 bases from V and 2 bases from J, with 8 bases in between. Looked up from germline, CDR1 is WSHSY and CDR2 is SAAADI. The CDR3 is 13 residues long.

This rearrangement joins TRBV2 to TRBJ2-7; D possibly corresponds to TRBD1 (6 bases). The CDR3 consists of 14 residues. The ends were cut back, 4 bases at V and 2 bases at J, with 12 bases in the middle. Germline CDR1 and CDR2: SNHLY and FYNNEI. The DNA for the CDR3 is TGTGCCAGCAGTGTGGTCAGGGGACCCTACGAGCAGTACTTC. Its translation: CASSVVRGPYEQYF.

The chain links TRBV18 to TRBJ1-4; TRBD1 matches 9 bases. CDR1 is KGHSH and CDR2 is LQKENI in the germline V gene. With V trimmed by 2 bases and J by 8 bases, 3 bases remained unmatched. This CDR3 has 14 amino acids. CDR3 nucleotides: TGTGCCAGCTCACCAAGGACAGGGGACGAAAAACTGTTTTTT. Protein sequence: CASSPRTGDEKLFF.

This chain joins TRBV19 and TRBJ1-1, with a weak D call TRBD1 (6 bases). V lost 3 bases and J 0 bases, leaving 8 bases between the germline ends. The CDR3 spans 14 residues. CDR1 and CDR2 from the germline V gene are LNHDA and SQIVND (reference sequence). The DNA of the CDR3 is TGTGCCAGTAGTATCGACAGGCTGAACACTGAAGCTTTCTTT. Amino acid sequence: CASSIDRLNTEAFF.

CDR3 sequence reads: CASSSRQGRPYGYTF. Written as DNA, the CDR3 is TGTGCCAGCAGCTCTAGACAGGGGAGGCCATATGGCTACACCTTC. The chain carries TRBV5-4 and TRBJ1-2, with 8 bases aligning to TRBD1. The CDR3 loop spans 15 amino acids. Germline CDR1 and CDR2: SGHNT and YYREEE (reference sequence). The trim removed 3 bases at V and 5 bases at J, leaving 9 bases unmatched.

This clone was picked up a small number of times. Here the CDR3 reads CASSGRTTRTYNEQFF. The CDR3 DNA sequence: TGTGCCAGCAGTGGTAGGACTACGCGCACCTACAATGAGCAGTTCTTC. This sequence joins TRBV6-1 and TRBJ2-1; D perhaps matches TRBD2 (6 bases). The CDR3 contains 16 residues. The germline V gene encodes CDR1 MNHNS and CDR2 SASEGT. The V end was cut by 4 bases, the J end by 2 bases, with 15 bases between.

The chain employs TRBV19 and TRBJ2-1; TRBD2 matches 7 bases. The CDR3 has 14 amino acids. Trimming removed 4 bases from V and 4 bases from J; junction bases left unmatched: 4. The germline V gene has CDR1 LNHDA and CDR2 SQIVND (reference sequence). The CDR3, as DNA: TGTGCCAGTAGTAATAGGGAGGGTTACAATGAGCAGTTCTTC. Translation: CASSNREGYNEQFF.

With respect to this clone: This sample includes further DNA sequences coding for the same CDR3. V gene TRBV5-1 combines with J gene TRBJ1-2; 8 nucleotides line up with TRBD1. The junction had 7 bases not matched to a gene; V was cut back by 4 bases and J by 8 bases. Germline loops: CDR1 SGHRS, CDR2 YFSETQ. The CDR3 loop spans 13 amino acids. CDR3 nucleotides: TGCGCCAGCAGCCTAGGACAGGGAGGAGGCTACACCTTC. Translating it yields CASSLGQGGGYTF.

V and J are TRBV30 and TRBJ2-1; D remains unclear. The V gene lost 1 base and the J gene lost 9 bases, with 10 bases spanning the gap. CDR3 size: 12 residues. The germline gives CDR1 GTSNPN, CDR2 SVGIG (reference sequence). CDR3 amino acids: CAWSGQEGEQFF. The CDR3 DNA reads TGTGCCTGGAGTGGTCAGGAAGGTGAGCAGTTCTTC.

V gene TRBV10-3 combines with J gene TRBJ1-2, with a possible D match to TRBD1 (6 bases). V dropped 2 bases and J dropped 2 bases, with 15 bases sitting between them. Germline V gene data show CDR1 as ENHRY and CDR2 as SYGVKD. CDR3 length: 16 amino acids. Written as DNA, the CDR3 is TGTGCCATCAGTGAGGCCATTGGACAGCGGAACTATGGCTACACCTTC. Encoded protein: CAISEAIGQRNYGYTF.

The rearrangement joins TRBV5-6 to TRBJ1-1, with D unclear. The V gene's germline CDR1 is SGHDT and CDR2 YYEEEE. The germline V and J ends were trimmed by 3 bases and 0 bases, with 9 bases remaining between them. The CDR3 sequence is 14 residues long. DNA of the CDR3: TGTGCCAGCAGCTCGGGTTTGGTGAACACTGAAGCTTTCTTT. Amino acids: CASSSGLVNTEAFF.

The V gene is TRBV2, the J gene TRBJ2-2; 7 bases map to TRBD1. Trimming at V came to 2 bases and at J to 6 bases, leaving 3 bases not matched to a gene. Looked up from germline, CDR1 is SNHLY and CDR2 is FYNNEI. The CDR3 is 14 residues long. The CDR3 loop is CASSEWQGAGELFF. The CDR3 DNA follows: TGTGCCAGCAGTGAATGGCAGGGGGCCGGGGAGCTGTTTTTT.